This paragraph covers one T cell receptor beta chain sequence. Its antigen remains unknown. Every TCR library consumed 3500 ng of total RNA. Reanalyzing the 5' RACE reads, TCRdb keeps one entry per CDR3 protein, without DNA. This sample's clone table lists 150,000 to 200,000 distinct CDR3 sequences. Looked up from germline, CDR1 is LGHNA and CDR2 is YSLEER. This CDR3 comprises 18 residues. This sample was taken from a study of monozygotic twins with inflammatory bowel disease. Points from the study as a whole: Evidence did not back any single strong signal or clonotype linked to IBD. Especially with disease activity, IBD patients had fewer clonotypes in common with others than healthy twins did.

The rearrangement uses TRBV4-3 and TRBJ2-1; lacking DNA, the TRBD2 call made by TCRdb goes unchecked. The TCR was taken from a human donor with ulcerative colitis or Crohn's disease, or a healthy co-twin of an affected twin (not recorded which). Sequencing was performed on blood. This CDR3 reads CASSLLGVAAGVNNEQFF.